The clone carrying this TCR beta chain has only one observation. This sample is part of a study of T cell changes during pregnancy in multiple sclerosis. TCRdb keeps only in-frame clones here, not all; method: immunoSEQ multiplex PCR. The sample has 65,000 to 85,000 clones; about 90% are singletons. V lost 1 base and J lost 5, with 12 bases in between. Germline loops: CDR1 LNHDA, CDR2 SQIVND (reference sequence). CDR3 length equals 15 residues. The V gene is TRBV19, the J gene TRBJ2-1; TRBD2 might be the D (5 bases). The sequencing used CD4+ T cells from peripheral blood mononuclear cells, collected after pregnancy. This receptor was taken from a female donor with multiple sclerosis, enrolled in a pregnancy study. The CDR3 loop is CASSIAAGRHNEQFF. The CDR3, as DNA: TGTGCCAGTAGTATAGCTGCGGGCCGTCACAATGAGCAGTTCTTC. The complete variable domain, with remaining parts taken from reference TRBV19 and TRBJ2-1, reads DGGITQSPKYLFRKEGQNVTLSCEQNLNHDAMYWYRQDPGQGLRLIYYSQIVNDFQKGDIAEGYSVSREKKESFPLTVTSAQKNPTAFYLCASSIAAGRHNEQFFGPGTRLTVL.